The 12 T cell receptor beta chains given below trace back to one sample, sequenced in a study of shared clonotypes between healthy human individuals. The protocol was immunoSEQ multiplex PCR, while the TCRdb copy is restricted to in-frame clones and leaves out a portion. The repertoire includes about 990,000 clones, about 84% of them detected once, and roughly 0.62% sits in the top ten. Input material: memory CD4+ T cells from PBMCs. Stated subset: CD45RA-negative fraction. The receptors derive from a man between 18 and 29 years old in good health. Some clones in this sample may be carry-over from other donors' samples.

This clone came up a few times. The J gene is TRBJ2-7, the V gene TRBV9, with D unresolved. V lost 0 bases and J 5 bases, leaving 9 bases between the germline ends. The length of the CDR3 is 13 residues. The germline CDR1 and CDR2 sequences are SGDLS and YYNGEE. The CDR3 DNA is TGTGCCAGCAGCGTAGGGCCCGAGCACGAGCAGTACTTC. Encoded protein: CASSVGPEHEQYF.

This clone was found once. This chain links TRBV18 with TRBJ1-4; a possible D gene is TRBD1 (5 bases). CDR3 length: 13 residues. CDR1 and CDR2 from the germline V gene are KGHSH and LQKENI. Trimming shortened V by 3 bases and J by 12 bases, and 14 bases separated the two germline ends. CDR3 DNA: TGTGCCAGCTCACCGGGGGTAAATGAGCAACTGTTTTTT. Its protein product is CASSPGVNEQLFF. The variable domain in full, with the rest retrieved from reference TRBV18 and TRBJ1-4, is NAGVMQNPRHLVRRRGQEARLRCSPMKGHSHVYWYRQLPEEGLKFMVYLQKENIIDESGMPKERFSAEFPKEGPSILRIQQVVRGDSAAYFCASSPGVNEQLFFGSGTQLSVL.

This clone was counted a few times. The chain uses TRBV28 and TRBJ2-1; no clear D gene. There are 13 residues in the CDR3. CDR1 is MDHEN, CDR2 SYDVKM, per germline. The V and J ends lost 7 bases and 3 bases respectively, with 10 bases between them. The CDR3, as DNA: TGTGCCAGCACCGGGCTACGCTACAATGAGCAGTTCTTC. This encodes CASTGLRYNEQFF. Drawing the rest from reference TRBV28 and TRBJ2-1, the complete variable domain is DVKVTQSSRYLVKRTGEKVFLECVQDMDHENMFWYRQDPGLGLRLIYFSYDVKMKEKGDIPEGYSVSREKKERFSLILESASTNQTSMYLCASTGLRYNEQFFGPGTRLTVL.

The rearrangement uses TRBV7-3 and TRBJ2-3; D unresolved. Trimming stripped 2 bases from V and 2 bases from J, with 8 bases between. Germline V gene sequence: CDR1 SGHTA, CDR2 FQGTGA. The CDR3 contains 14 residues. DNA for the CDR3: TGTGCCAGCAGCTTAGGTCCCCTCACAGATACGCAGTATTTT. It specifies CASSLGPLTDTQYF.

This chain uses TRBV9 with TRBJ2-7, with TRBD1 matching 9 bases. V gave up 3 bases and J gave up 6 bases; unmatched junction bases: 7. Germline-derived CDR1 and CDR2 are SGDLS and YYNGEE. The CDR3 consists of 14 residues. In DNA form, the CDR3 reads TGTGCCAGCAGCGGTACGGACAGGGGCGGCGAGCAGTACTTC. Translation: CASSGTDRGGEQYF. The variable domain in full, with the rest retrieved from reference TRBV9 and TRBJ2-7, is DSGVTQTPKHLITATGQRVTLRCSPRSGDLSVYWYQQSLDQGLQFLIQYYNGEERAKGNILERFSAQQFPDLHSELNLSSLELGDSALYFCASSGTDRGGEQYFGPGTRLTVT.

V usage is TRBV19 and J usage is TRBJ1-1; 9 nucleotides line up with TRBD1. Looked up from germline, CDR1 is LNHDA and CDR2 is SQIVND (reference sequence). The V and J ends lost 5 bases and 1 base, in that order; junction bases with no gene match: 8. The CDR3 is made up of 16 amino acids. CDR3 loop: CASSPPPGQGNTEAFF. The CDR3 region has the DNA TGTGCCAGTAGTCCCCCTCCGGGACAGGGGAACACTGAAGCTTTCTTT.

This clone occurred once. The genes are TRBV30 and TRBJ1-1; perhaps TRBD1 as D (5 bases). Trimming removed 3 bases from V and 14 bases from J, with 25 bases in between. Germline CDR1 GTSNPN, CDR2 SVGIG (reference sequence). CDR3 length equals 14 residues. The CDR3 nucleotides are TGTGCCTGGAGCGCCTACGTAGAGGGGTCTCTACGGTTCTTT. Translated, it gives CAWSAYVEGSLRFF.

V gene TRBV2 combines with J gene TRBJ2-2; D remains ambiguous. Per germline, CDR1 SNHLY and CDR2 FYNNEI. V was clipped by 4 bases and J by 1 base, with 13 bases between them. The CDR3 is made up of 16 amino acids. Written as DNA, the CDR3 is TGTGCCAGCAGTGTCCCCGGACCGCTGAACACCGGGGAGCTGTTTTTT. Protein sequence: CASSVPGPLNTGELFF.

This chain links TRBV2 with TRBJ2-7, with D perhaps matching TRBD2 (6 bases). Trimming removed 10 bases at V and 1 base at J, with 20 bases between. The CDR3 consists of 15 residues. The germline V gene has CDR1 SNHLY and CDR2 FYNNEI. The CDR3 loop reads CATPEASGRSYEQYF. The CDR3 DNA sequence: TGTGCCACACCCGAGGCTAGTGGGAGGTCCTACGAGCAGTACTTC.

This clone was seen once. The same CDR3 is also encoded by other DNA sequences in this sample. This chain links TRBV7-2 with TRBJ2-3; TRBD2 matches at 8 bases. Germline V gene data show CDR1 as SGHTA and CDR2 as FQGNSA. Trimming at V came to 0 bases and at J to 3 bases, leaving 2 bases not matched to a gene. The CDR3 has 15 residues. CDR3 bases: TGTGCCAGCAGCTTAGCCGGGACTAGGACAGATACGCAGTATTTT. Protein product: CASSLAGTRTDTQYF.

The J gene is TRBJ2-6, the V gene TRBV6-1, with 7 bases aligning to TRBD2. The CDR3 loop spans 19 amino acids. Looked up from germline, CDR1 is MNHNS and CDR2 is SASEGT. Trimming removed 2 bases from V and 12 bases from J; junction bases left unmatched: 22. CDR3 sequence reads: CASSEFTGGARRRRGVLTF. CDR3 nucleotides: TGTGCCAGCAGTGAATTTACGGGGGGTGCCCGACGTCGACGGGGCGTCCTGACTTTC.

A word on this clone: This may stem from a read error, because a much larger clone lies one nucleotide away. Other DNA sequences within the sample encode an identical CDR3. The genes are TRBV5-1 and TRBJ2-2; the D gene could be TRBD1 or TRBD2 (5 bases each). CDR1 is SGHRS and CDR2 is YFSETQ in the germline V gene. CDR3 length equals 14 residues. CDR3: CASNDGANTGELFF. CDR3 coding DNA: TGCGCCAGCAATGACGGGGCGAACACCGGAGAGCTGTTTTTT.